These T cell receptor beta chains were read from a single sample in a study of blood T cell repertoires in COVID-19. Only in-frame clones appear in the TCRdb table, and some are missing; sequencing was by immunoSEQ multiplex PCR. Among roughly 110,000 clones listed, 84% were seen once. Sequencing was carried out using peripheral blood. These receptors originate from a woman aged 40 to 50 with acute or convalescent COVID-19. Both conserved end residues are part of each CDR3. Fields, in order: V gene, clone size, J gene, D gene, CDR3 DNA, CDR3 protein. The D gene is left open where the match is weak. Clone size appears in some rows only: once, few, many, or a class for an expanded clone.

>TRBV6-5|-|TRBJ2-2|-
TGTGCCAGCAGGTTTTCAACCGGGGAGCTGTTTTTT
CASRFSTGELFF
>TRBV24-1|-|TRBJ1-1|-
TGTGCCACCAGTGATTCCCAGAGGGGGAAAGGGGCTTTCTTT
CATSDSQRGKGAFF
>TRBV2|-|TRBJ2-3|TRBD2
TGTGCCAGCAGGGTGCACGGGGGGGATACGCAGTATTTT
CASRVHGGDTQYF
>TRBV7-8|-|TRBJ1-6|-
TGTGCCAGCAGCTTAGCGGACATGGGGCCACCCCTCCACTTT
CASSLADMGPPLHF
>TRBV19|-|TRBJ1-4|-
TGTGCCAGTAGTATGGGGCCCTGGGGCTTGCAAACTAATGAAAAACTGTTTTTT
CASSMGPWGLQTNEKLFF
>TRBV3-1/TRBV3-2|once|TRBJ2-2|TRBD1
TGTGCCAGCAGCCAAGATAGGAGACAGGGGGCAGGGACCGGGGAGCTGTTTTTT
CASSQDRRQGAGTGELFF
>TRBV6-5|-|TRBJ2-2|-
TGTGCCAGCAGTTATAACCCAGGGACGAACACCGGGGAGCTGTTTTTT
CASSYNPGTNTGELFF
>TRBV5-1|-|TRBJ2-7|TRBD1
TGCGCCAGCAGCTTGGCACGGACAGGGCCCTACGAGCAGTACTTC
CASSLARTGPYEQYF
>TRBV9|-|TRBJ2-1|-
TGTGCCAGCAGCCCCGAAGGGGCAGGCTATCCCGACAATGAGCAGTTCTTC
CASSPEGAGYPDNEQFF
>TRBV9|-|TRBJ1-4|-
TGTGCCAGCAGCCGAGATCCAGGGGCAACTAATGAAAAACTGTTTTTT
CASSRDPGATNEKLFF
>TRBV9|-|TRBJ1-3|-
TGTGCCAGCAGCGTAGATTCTGGGGTTGGACACGGGTCTGGAAACACCATATATTTT
CASSVDSGVGHGSGNTIYF
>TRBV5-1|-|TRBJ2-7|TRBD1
TGCGCCAGCAGCTTGGCCCCGACAGGGGGGGTAGACGAGCAGTACTTC
CASSLAPTGGVDEQYF
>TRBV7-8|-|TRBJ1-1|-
TGTGCCAGCAGCCTACTTCAGGGGATGAACACTGAAGCTTTCTTT
CASSLLQGMNTEAFF
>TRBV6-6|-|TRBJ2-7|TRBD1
TGTGCCAGCAGTGCCAAGGGACAGGGGGCAACTGGGCAGTACTTC
CASSAKGQGATGQYF
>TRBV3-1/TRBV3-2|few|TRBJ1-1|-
TGTGCCAGCAGCCCGAGGTGGGGGGGAGAAGCTTTCTTT
CASSPRWGGEAFF
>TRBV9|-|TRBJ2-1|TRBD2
TGTGCCAGCAGCGGAAGTAGATCAGCGGGGGGGTACAATGAGCAGTTCTTC
CASSGSRSAGGYNEQFF
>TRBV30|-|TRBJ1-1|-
TGTGCCTGGAGTAACATGGGGGCGGACACTGAAGCTTTCTTT
CAWSNMGADTEAFF
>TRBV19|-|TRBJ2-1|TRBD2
TGTGCCAGTAGTCCGCGGACTAGCGGGGGAACGAATGAGCAGTTCTTC
CASSPRTSGGTNEQFF
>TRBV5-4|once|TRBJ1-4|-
TGTGCCAGCAGCCCGAGGGGGGGGGAGGAAAAACTGTTTTTT
CASSPRGGEEKLFF